What follows are 27 T cell receptor beta chains derived from one specimen sequenced in a study of cytomegalovirus exposure and HLA in healthy donors. A multiplex PCR was run with 60 Vbeta primers and 13 Jbeta primers. Some clones are missing from TCRdb's copy, which holds only in-frame ones; the method was immunoSEQ multiplex PCR. This table has approximately 140,000 clones, 82% appearing once. Sample: PBMCs. These receptors were obtained from a male donor in good health and CMV-seronegative.

The chain couples TRBV29-1 to TRBJ2-3; 12 bases map to TRBD2. Losses at the gene ends were 3 bases for V and 5 bases for J; bases not matched to a gene: 15. Germline CDR1 and CDR2: SQVTM and ANQGSEA. This CDR3 has 18 amino acids. CDR3 in amino acids: CSVDGLAGPGVPRDTQYF. The DNA of the CDR3 is TGCAGCGTTGATGGACTAGCGGGACCGGGCGTCCCTCGAGATACGCAGTATTTT.

This sequence joins TRBV27 and TRBJ1-1, with a tentative D call TRBD1 (5 bases). Trimming shortened V by 2 bases and J by 3 bases, and 10 bases separated the two germline ends. Per germline, CDR1 MNHEY and CDR2 SMNVEV (reference sequence). The CDR3 has 14 amino acids. The CDR3 here is CASSLRGPYTEAFF. The CDR3 region has the DNA TGTGCCAGCAGTTTAAGGGGCCCCTACACTGAAGCTTTCTTT.

In its sample, this clone was seen a few times. The V gene is TRBV30, the J gene TRBJ2-5; D possibly corresponds to TRBD2 (8 bases). Trimming took off 1 base at V and 3 bases at J, with 15 bases between the two ends. The CDR3 runs 15 residues. Germline CDR1 and CDR2: GTSNPN and SVGIG (reference sequence). The CDR3, as DNA: TGTGCCTGGAGTGGGGACAGCGGGAGTGAAGAGACCCAGTACTTC. It codes for CAWSGDSGSEETQYF.

The table lists this clone with a count of one. This chain joins TRBV27 and TRBJ1-6; D not certain. The CDR3 runs 16 residues. Germline CDR1 and CDR2: MNHEY and SMNVEV (reference sequence). Trimming shortened V by 0 bases and J by 0 bases, and 6 bases separated the two germline ends. The CDR3 sequence is CASSLSRSSYNSPLHF. The DNA for the CDR3 is TGTGCCAGCAGTTTATCGAGGAGCTCCTATAATTCACCCCTCCACTTT.

The chain is built from TRBV29-1 and TRBJ2-3; 9 bases map to TRBD2. The germline V gene has CDR1 SQVTM and CDR2 ANQGSEA. The CDR3 spans 15 residues. With 2 bases clipped from V and 7 bases from J, the junction kept 10 bases outside the gene matches. The CDR3 DNA reads as TGCAGCGTTGAACTGCGGGAGGGCCTTACATATACGCAGTATTTT. Translation: CSVELREGLTYTQYF.

The V call is TRBV30, the J call TRBJ2-7; D may be TRBD2 (6 bases). Looked up from germline, CDR1 is GTSNPN and CDR2 is SVGIG (reference sequence). The CDR3 consists of 13 residues. V dropped 5 bases and J dropped 3 bases, with 14 bases sitting between them. The CDR3 DNA reads TGTGCCTGGGGTCCTAGCGCCAACTACGAGCAGTACTTC. This translates into CAWGPSANYEQYF.

The rearrangement uses TRBV9 and TRBJ2-2; 8 bases are a match to TRBD1. This CDR3 is 15 amino acids long. Trimming cost V 5 bases and J 6 bases; bases outside gene matches: 9. Per the germline V gene, CDR1 is SGDLS and CDR2 is YYNGEE. CDR3 DNA: TGTGCCAGCAGTTCCGACAGGGGAGTCGCCGGGGAGCTGTTTTTT. This codes for CASSSDRGVAGELFF. Full variable domain (rest looked up from reference TRBV9 and TRBJ2-2): DSGVTQTPKHLITATGQRVTLRCSPRSGDLSVYWYQQSLDQGLQFLIQYYNGEERAKGNILERFSAQQFPDLHSELNLSSLELGDSALYFCASSSDRGVAGELFFGEGSRLTVL.

This clone showed up just a few times. The chain combines TRBV27 with TRBJ2-2; TRBD1 might be the D (6 bases). CDR1 is MNHEY, CDR2 SMNVEV, per germline (reference sequence). The ends were cut back, 2 bases at V and 1 base at J, with 8 bases in the middle. CDR3 length equals 15 residues. CDR3 sequence: CASSLRGGNTGELFF. In nucleotides, the CDR3 is TGTGCCAGCAGTTTACGAGGGGGGAACACCGGGGAGCTGTTTTTT.

The chain employs TRBV6-1 and TRBJ1-4, with TRBD1 as a possible D gene (5 bases). Germline V gene data show CDR1 as MNHNS and CDR2 as SASEGT. The CDR3 has 15 amino acids. The ends were cut back, 3 bases at V and 7 bases at J, with 15 bases in the middle. In DNA, the CDR3 is TGTGCCAGCAGTGATGGGGGGGGTGACGGTGAAAAACTGTTTTTT. It encodes CASSDGGGDGEKLFF.

V is TRBV13 and J is TRBJ1-4, with 8 bases aligning to TRBD1. The germline CDR1 and CDR2 sequences are PRHDT and FYEKMQ (reference sequence). Germline trimming cut 6 bases from V and 7 bases from J; bases unmatched to any gene: 7. This CDR3 is built from 14 residues. CDR3 coding DNA: TGTGCCAGCAGGTCGACAGGGGAGAGTGAAAAACTGTTTTTT. Amino acids: CASRSTGESEKLFF.

The chain joins TRBV5-1 to TRBJ1-2, with 10 bases that match TRBD1. V was clipped by 1 base and J by 3 bases; unmatched bases: 3. The CDR3 is made up of 15 amino acids. Germline loops: CDR1 SGHRS, CDR2 YFSETQ. The CDR3 DNA reads TGCGCCAGCAGCTTGAGACAGGGGGCGGACTATGGCTACACCTTC. It is translated as CASSLRQGADYGYTF.

The chain is built from TRBV21-1 and TRBJ1-4; TRBD1 is the table's D call, not checked against the DNA. TRBV21-1 is recorded as a pseudogene. The CDR3 has 14 amino acids. CDR3 residues: CASSRGQINEKLFF. DNA of the CDR3: TGTGCCAGCAGCAGGGGACAGATTAATGAAAAACTGTTTTTT.

V gene TRBV7-6 combines with J gene TRBJ2-7; perhaps TRBD2 as D (5 bases). The CDR3 covers 18 residues. The ends were cut back, 5 bases at V and 5 bases at J, with 28 bases in the middle. The V gene's germline CDR1 is SGHVS and CDR2 FNYEAQ. The CDR3 sequence: CASSPYSLPRGDGNEQYF. The CDR3 nucleotides are TGTGCCAGCAGCCCCTATTCCCTTCCACGGGGAGATGGGAACGAGCAGTACTTC.

This clone occurred once. This chain joins TRBV4-3 and TRBJ1-2; tentatively, D is TRBD1 (5 bases). The germline V gene has CDR1 LGHNA and CDR2 YSLEER. This CDR3 is built from 16 residues. V lost 4 bases to trimming and J lost 3 bases, with 18 bases between them. As DNA, the CDR3 is TGCGCCAGCAGCCGAGGGACTCTTAGAGCGGACTATGGCTACACCTTC. Its translation is CASSRGTLRADYGYTF.

DNA for the CDR3: TGTGCCAGCAGCGGTCCTAGCGACGAGCAGTACTTC. This sequence encodes CASSGPSDEQYF. The chain recombines TRBV9 with TRBJ2-7; perhaps TRBD2 as D (6 bases). V lost 3 bases to trimming and J lost 5 bases, with 9 bases between them. The CDR3 sequence is 12 residues long. Germline CDR1 reads SGDLS; CDR2 reads YYNGEE.

The rearrangement uses TRBV6-4 and TRBJ2-1; D gene ambiguous. V was cut by 1 base and J by 6 bases, with 10 bases left in between. This CDR3 is 14 amino acids long. The germline gives CDR1 MRHNA, CDR2 SNTAGT. This CDR3 is CASSDWARSNEQFF. The CDR3 nucleotides are TGTGCCAGCAGTGACTGGGCCCGCTCCAATGAGCAGTTCTTC.

This clone has just a few counts. This chain links TRBV7-8 with TRBJ1-1; 7 positions match TRBD1. The CDR3 loop spans 13 amino acids. V was pared by 3 bases and J by 5 bases, with 3 bases of the junction left unmatched. The germline CDR1 and CDR2 sequences are SGHVS and FQNEAQ. The chain's CDR3 is CASSFDRETEAFF. The CDR3 nucleotides are TGTGCCAGCAGCTTTGACAGGGAAACTGAAGCTTTCTTT.

The chain uses TRBV13 and TRBJ2-5; D possibly corresponds to TRBD1 (6 bases). The germline CDR1 and CDR2 sequences are PRHDT and FYEKMQ (reference sequence). Trimming cost V 5 bases and J 0 bases, with 10 bases left between them. This CDR3 has 14 residues. The CDR3 DNA sequence: TGTGCCAGCAGCCTAAGGGACAACCAAGAGACCCAGTACTTC. It codes for CASSLRDNQETQYF.

The J gene is TRBJ2-7, the V gene TRBV7-2; D not resolved. Trimming removed 0 bases at V and 3 bases at J, with 6 bases between. The CDR3 runs 13 residues. Germline V gene data show CDR1 as SGHTA and CDR2 as FQGNSA. The CDR3 sequence is CASSLASDYEQYF. CDR3 nucleotides: TGTGCCAGCAGCTTAGCCAGCGACTACGAGCAGTACTTC.

This clone has a handful of counts. The V call is TRBV12-5, the J call TRBJ2-7, with D maybe TRBD2 (5 bases). The CDR3 length is 14 residues. Trimming took off 5 bases at V and 7 bases at J, with 18 bases between the two ends. Germline V gene data show CDR1 as LGHNT and CDR2 as FRNRAP. The CDR3, as DNA: TGTGCTAGTGGTCCAAGGCCGGGGATGGAGGAGCAGTACTTC. It is translated as CASGPRPGMEEQYF.

This clone was recorded only once. The chain combines TRBV28 with TRBJ1-2, with TRBD1 identical over 7 bases. The CDR3 sequence is 14 residues long. V shed 6 bases, J shed 4 bases, and the junction held 8 bases outside the gene matches. Germline lookup yields CDR1 MDHEN and CDR2 SYDVKM. The CDR3: CASSLKTGIYGYTF. For the CDR3, the DNA is TGTGCCAGCAGCCTGAAGACAGGGATCTATGGCTACACCTTC.

The gene calls are TRBV4-1 and TRBJ2-5; TRBD1 matches at 11 bases. The DNA end is a closer match to TRBJ2-7, so the J assignment may be wrong. CDR1 MGHRA and CDR2 YSYEKL come from the germline V gene. The CDR3 length is 17 residues. CDR3 in amino acids: CASSQAAGTGGFYEQYF. DNA for the CDR3: TGCGCCAGCAGCCAAGCCGCCGGGACAGGGGGGTTCTACGAGCAGTACTTC.

The J gene is TRBJ2-1, the V gene TRBV7-9; TRBD2 agrees at 12 bases. Germline V gene lookup returns CDR1 SEHNR and CDR2 FQNEAQ (reference sequence). Trimming cost V 4 bases and J 7 bases; bases outside gene matches: 5. CDR3 size: 15 residues. The CDR3, as DNA: TGTGCCAGCAGCTCACGGACTAGCGGGATAAATGAGCAGTTCTTC. It translates to CASSSRTSGINEQFF. The whole variable domain, remainder taken from reference TRBV7-9 and TRBJ2-1, is DTGVSQNPRHKITKRGQNVTFRCDPISEHNRLYWYRQTLGQGPEFLTYFQNEAQLEKSRLLSDRFSAERPKGSFSTLEIQRTEQGDSAMYLCASSSRTSGINEQFFGPGTRLTVL.

This chain joins TRBV2 and TRBJ2-7; 7 bases match TRBD2. Germline V gene data show CDR1 as SNHLY and CDR2 as FYNNEI. CDR3 length equals 15 residues. The V and J ends lost 2 bases and 4 bases, in that order; junction bases with no gene match: 8. The CDR3 here is CASSELGGLQYEQYF. Here the CDR3 DNA reads TGTGCCAGCAGTGAATTGGGGGGACTACAATACGAGCAGTACTTC.

This chain uses TRBV5-4 with TRBJ2-1, with 12 bases identical to TRBD2. The CDR3 runs to 18 residues. V gave up 3 bases and J gave up 7 bases; unmatched junction bases: 14. Germline CDR1 is SGHNT and CDR2 is YYREEE (reference sequence). CDR3 DNA sequence: TGTGCCAGCAGCTCGGGGGGGGCTAGCGGGAGGGCAGGGAATGAGCAGTTCTTC. This sequence encodes CASSSGGASGRAGNEQFF.

The chain is built from TRBV11-3 and TRBJ2-1; 10 bases align to TRBD1. V trimming: 5 bases; J trimming: 7 bases; junction bases outside the gene matches: 5. Germline CDR1 reads SGHNT; CDR2 reads YENEEA. The CDR3 consists of 14 residues. DNA of the CDR3: TGTGCCAGCAGCCCGCGGACAGGGGGGAATGAGCAGTTCTTC. It translates to CASSPRTGGNEQFF.

The chain links TRBV6-5 to TRBJ1-2, with 11 bases aligning to TRBD1. The CDR3 is 15 amino acids. CDR1 MNHEY and CDR2 SVGAGI come from the germline V gene. V lost 7 bases and J lost 3; bases outside the gene matches: 7. In nucleotides, the CDR3 is TGTGCCAGCACCGGATGGACAGGGGGCGACTATGGCTACACCTTC. The encoded protein is CASTGWTGGDYGYTF.